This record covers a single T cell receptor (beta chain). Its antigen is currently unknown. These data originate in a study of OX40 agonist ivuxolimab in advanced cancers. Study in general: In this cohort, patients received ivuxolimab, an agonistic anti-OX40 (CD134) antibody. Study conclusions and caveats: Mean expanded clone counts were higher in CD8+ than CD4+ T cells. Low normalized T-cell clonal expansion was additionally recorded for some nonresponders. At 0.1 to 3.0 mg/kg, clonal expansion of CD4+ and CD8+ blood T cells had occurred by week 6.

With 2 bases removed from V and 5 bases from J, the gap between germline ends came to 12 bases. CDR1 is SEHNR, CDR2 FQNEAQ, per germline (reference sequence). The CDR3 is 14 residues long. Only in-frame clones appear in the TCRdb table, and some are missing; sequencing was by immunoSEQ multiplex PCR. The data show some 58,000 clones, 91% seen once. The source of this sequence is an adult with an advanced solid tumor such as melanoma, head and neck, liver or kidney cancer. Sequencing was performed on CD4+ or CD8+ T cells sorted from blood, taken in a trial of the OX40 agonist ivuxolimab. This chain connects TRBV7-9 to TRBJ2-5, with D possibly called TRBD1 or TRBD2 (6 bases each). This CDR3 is CASSLIGGSETQYF. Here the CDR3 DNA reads TGTGCCAGCAGCTTAATCGGGGGCAGCGAGACCCAGTACTTC.